This T cell receptor (beta chain) was found in a study of cytomegalovirus exposure and HLA in healthy donors. The PCR ran on 60 Vbeta and 13 Jbeta primers. Using immunoSEQ multiplex PCR, the repertoire was profiled, and TCRdb retains in-frame clones only, with some absent. Of around 150,000 clones listed, 60% to 80% were seen once; the top ten hold 1.5% to 2%. Though nominally healthy at sampling, donors likely had unrecorded immune exposures. V was clipped by 5 bases and J by 1 base, with 8 bases between them. This CDR3 has 13 amino acids. Germline CDR1 SGHRS, CDR2 YFSETQ. The source material was PBMCs. The TCR originated in a woman between 25 and 40 years old in good health and CMV-seronegative. The V and J genes are TRBV5-1 and TRBJ2-3; D gene ambiguous. CDR3 coding DNA: TGCGCCAGCAGACGAGAGGGCACAGATACGCAGTATTTT. This codes for CASRREGTDTQYF. The complete variable domain, with remaining parts taken from reference TRBV5-1 and TRBJ2-3, reads KAGVTQTPRYLIKTRGQQVTLSCSPISGHRSVSWYQQTPGQGLQFLFEYFSETQRNKGNFPGRFSGRQFSNSRSEMNVSTLELGDSALYLCASRREGTDTQYFGPGTRLTVL.